These 7 T cell receptor beta chains share one sample of origin, sequenced in a study of blood T cell repertoires in COVID-19 (dated by TCRdb to the early 2020s). Receptors were amplified or captured by the immunoSEQ multiplex PCR assay. Here the immuneACCESS table is served through TCRdb, limited to in-frame sequences with V and J called. Missing clones are a known gap in these copies; in checked studies unresolved V genes cover under half, and the rest lacks a known reason. The sample table contains fewer than 100,000 clones; only one count was recorded for roughly 83% of them. The ten largest account for approximately 25% of the sample. Sequencing input: peripheral blood. The receptors shown here come from a human donor in a cohort sampled during active COVID-19.

The chain uses TRBV4-2 and TRBJ1-2; 9 positions agree with TRBD1. Trimming at V came to 0 bases and at J to 8 bases, leaving 7 bases not matched to a gene. The CDR3 is 15 residues long. The germline V gene encodes CDR1 LGHNA and CDR2 YNFKEQ. The CDR3: CASSQEYTGGLGYTF. The CDR3 DNA follows: TGTGCCAGCAGCCAAGAATACACAGGGGGCCTCGGCTACACCTTC.

The chain joins TRBV28 to TRBJ1-4, with D perhaps matching TRBD1 (5 bases). Germline CDR1 is MDHEN and CDR2 is SYDVKM. The CDR3 is 17 amino acids. V gave up 7 bases and J gave up 0 bases, with 18 bases separating them. The CDR3 here is CASKLSFQDTTNEKLFF. The CDR3 coding sequence is TGTGCCAGCAAACTTAGTTTTCAGGACACAACTAATGAAAAACTGTTTTTT.

The V gene is TRBV10-3, the J gene TRBJ1-4, with a weak D call TRBD1 (6 bases). The V gene lost 4 bases and the J gene lost 2 bases, with 17 bases spanning the gap. This CDR3 has 17 amino acids. The germline V gene has CDR1 ENHRY and CDR2 SYGVKD. The CDR3 loop reads CAISAQQGSTTNEKLFF. As DNA, the CDR3 is TGTGCCATCAGTGCCCAACAGGGTTCGACTACTAATGAAAAACTGTTTTTT.

The chain has TRBV27 and TRBJ2-7; D might be TRBD2 (5 bases). The CDR3 length is 14 residues. Germline values: CDR1 MNHEY, CDR2 SMNVEV (reference sequence). Trimming removed 3 bases at V and 2 bases at J, with 11 bases between. CDR3 amino acids: CASSFGLPAYEQYF. DNA of the CDR3: TGTGCCAGCAGTTTTGGACTCCCTGCCTACGAGCAGTACTTC.

The V gene is TRBV19, the J gene TRBJ1-5, with D possibly matching TRBD1 (6 bases). Germline V gives CDR1 LNHDA, CDR2 SQIVND (reference sequence). CDR3 length: 14 residues. Between the trimmed V and J ends, which lost 9 bases and 8 bases, there was a span of 20 bases. Here the CDR3 reads CASSQGHPMEPQHF. The CDR3 nucleotides are TGTGCCAGCAGCCAGGGACACCCCATGGAGCCCCAGCATTTT.

The chain links TRBV28 to TRBJ2-7, with 7 nucleotides matching TRBD1. The length of the CDR3 is 18 residues. Germline CDR1 is MDHEN and CDR2 is SYDVKM. V dropped 2 bases and J dropped 0; count of bases not matched to a gene: 13. The CDR3 region is CASSLVFSTGAHSYEQYF. The CDR3 DNA reads as TGTGCCAGCAGTTTAGTATTCAGCACAGGGGCCCACTCCTACGAGCAGTACTTC.

This clone has a single count. V is TRBV4-3 and J is TRBJ2-7; no firm D call. The V end lost 0 bases, the J end lost 1 base, and 7 bases lay between the germline ends. Looked up from germline, CDR1 is LGHNA and CDR2 is YSLEER. This CDR3 has 14 residues. CDR3 region: CASSQEAGSYEQYF. The CDR3 coding sequence is TGCGCCAGCAGCCAAGAAGCCGGGTCCTACGAGCAGTACTTC.